Presented here are 21 T cell receptor beta chains from one specimen sequenced in a study of blood T cell repertoires in COVID-19. Clones were read by immunoSEQ multiplex PCR, and TCRdb kept only the in-frame ones, dropping some. This sample carries about 87,000 clones, around 86% of them seen once, and the ten largest clones take roughly 5%. The sequencing sample was made of peripheral blood. The receptors come from a man aged 40-49 years with acute or convalescent COVID-19.

The V gene is TRBV19, the J gene TRBJ1-2; weak D call: TRBD1 (5 bases). Germline assignment: CDR1 LNHDA and CDR2 SQIVND (reference sequence). This CDR3 has 11 residues. Between the trimmed V and J ends, which lost 10 bases and 8 bases, there was a span of 14 bases. The CDR3: CATRARGGYTF. CDR3 in DNA: TGTGCCACCCGAGCAAGGGGCGGCTACACCTTC.

V usage is TRBV4-2 and J usage is TRBJ1-4; the match to TRBD1 covers 7 bases. Unmatched junction bases numbered 12, after V lost 2 bases and J lost 6 bases. Looked up from germline, CDR1 is LGHNA and CDR2 is YNFKEQ. The CDR3 covers 17 residues. CDR3 bases: TGTGCCAGCAGCCAATATATACCGGGACAGCCAGATGAAAAACTGTTTTTT. This codes for CASSQYIPGQPDEKLFF.

This clone showed up just once. J is TRBJ2-4 and V is TRBV9; D uncertain. The length of the CDR3 is 13 residues. Germline V gene sequence: CDR1 SGDLS, CDR2 YYNGEE. V dropped 3 bases and J dropped 6 bases, with 10 bases sitting between them. This CDR3 is CASSALPGNIQYF. Here the CDR3 DNA reads TGTGCCAGCAGCGCTCTTCCGGGAAACATTCAGTACTTC.

The chain carries TRBV5-1 and TRBJ2-1, with 7 bases identical to TRBD2. The CDR3 is made up of 15 amino acids. Looked up from germline, CDR1 is SGHRS and CDR2 is YFSETQ. The ends lost 4 bases at V and 4 bases at J; junction bases unmatched: 8. The CDR3 spells CASSPTSGEYNEQFF. The CDR3 coding sequence is TGCGCCAGCAGCCCGACCAGCGGGGAGTACAATGAGCAGTTCTTC.

The chain is built from TRBV15 and TRBJ2-7; 7 bases line up with TRBD2. V trimming: 2 bases; J trimming: 3 bases; junction bases outside the gene matches: 7. This CDR3 spans 15 amino acids. The germline V gene has CDR1 LNHNV and CDR2 YYDKDF (reference sequence). In DNA, the CDR3 is TGTGCCACCAGCAGAATACCCAGCGGGGTCTACGAGCAGTACTTC. It yields the protein CATSRIPSGVYEQYF.

V gene TRBV3-1 (or the pseudogene TRBV3-2) combines with J gene TRBJ1-1; 7 nucleotides line up with TRBD1. Germline V gene sequence: CDR1 LGHDT, CDR2 YNNKEL (reference sequence). The V gene end was trimmed by 4 bases and the J gene end by 1 base; junction bases not matched to a gene: 6. The length of the CDR3 is 15 residues. Written as DNA, the CDR3 is TGTGCCAGCAGCCCCTCGGGACAGCCGAACACTGAAGCTTTCTTT. Translation: CASSPSGQPNTEAFF.

This chain links TRBV29-1 with TRBJ1-5; no clear D. The CDR3 totals 12 residues. Trimming took 4 bases from V and 2 from J, leaving 6 bases between them. Germline V lookup: CDR1 SQVTM, CDR2 ANQGSEA. CDR3 nucleotide sequence: TGCAGCGTTGGGTCGGGCAATCAGCCCCAGCATTTT. It translates to CSVGSGNQPQHF.

This chain joins TRBV30 and TRBJ1-4; 7 bases line up with TRBD1. This CDR3 is 16 amino acids long. CDR1 is GTSNPN and CDR2 is SVGIG in the germline V gene (reference sequence). V lost 0 bases and J lost 5; bases outside the gene matches: 9. CDR3: CAWSVSRVRGNEKLFF. The CDR3 region has the DNA TGTGCCTGGAGTGTAAGCAGGGTCAGGGGGAATGAAAAACTGTTTTTT.

V gene TRBV6-5 combines with J gene TRBJ2-7, with a tentative D call TRBD2 (6 bases). The V end lost 6 bases, the J end lost 2 bases, and 14 bases lay between the germline ends. The CDR3 runs 14 residues. In germline, CDR1 is MNHEY, CDR2 SVGAGI. CDR3 protein: CASRKREVPYEQYF. For the CDR3, the DNA is TGTGCCAGCAGGAAAAGGGAGGTCCCCTACGAGCAGTACTTC.

The CDR3 here is CASRPGTSGYRDEQFF. In DNA, the CDR3 is TGTGCCAGCAGACCCGGGACTAGCGGCTATAGGGATGAGCAGTTCTTC. The chain has TRBV6-6 and TRBJ2-1; 11 bases line up with TRBD2. Germline assignment: CDR1 MNHNY and CDR2 SVGAGI (reference sequence). V shed 6 bases and J 8 bases; nucleotides not matched to a gene: 12. CDR3 length: 16 residues.

This clone was recorded once. V and J are TRBV7-9 and TRBJ1-2; 9 nucleotides align to TRBD1. CDR1 is SEHNR, CDR2 FQNEAQ, per germline (reference sequence). The CDR3 runs 13 residues. The V and J ends lost 5 bases and 8 bases, in that order; junction bases with no gene match: 6. DNA of the CDR3: TGTGCCAGCAGCCCACAGGGGGCTAAGGGCTACACCTTC. Protein sequence: CASSPQGAKGYTF.

The J gene is TRBJ2-7, the V gene TRBV3-1 (or the pseudogene TRBV3-2); TRBD1 aligns across 11 bases. The CDR3 contains 15 residues. Looked up from germline, CDR1 is LGHDT and CDR2 is YNNKEL (reference sequence). The J segment lost 6 bases and the V segment lost 4 bases, leaving 8 bases of the junction unmatched. The CDR3: CASSPRGTGGFEQYF. As DNA, the CDR3 is TGTGCCAGCAGCCCCAGGGGGACAGGGGGTTTCGAGCAGTACTTC.

This rearrangement joins TRBV5-4 to TRBJ1-1; D might be TRBD1 (5 bases). The V and J ends lost 3 bases and 0 bases respectively, with 12 bases between them. The CDR3 consists of 15 residues. Germline V lookup: CDR1 SGHNT, CDR2 YYREEE (reference sequence). The CDR3 loop is CASSSGGSMNTEAFF. As DNA, the CDR3 is TGTGCCAGCAGCTCGGGGGGAAGTATGAACACTGAAGCTTTCTTT.

The chain carries TRBV25-1 and TRBJ1-6, with TRBD1 matching over 8 bases. Germline values: CDR1 MGHDK, CDR2 SYGVNS. This CDR3 spans 14 amino acids. Losses at the gene ends were 8 bases for V and 5 bases for J; bases not matched to a gene: 5. The DNA for the CDR3 is TGTGCCAGCTCGCAGGGACAGGATAATTCACCCCTCCACTTT. Its protein product is CASSQGQDNSPLHF.

This clone was seen a single time. Here the CDR3 DNA reads TGCAGCGCCGTACAGGGGTACGAGCAGTACTTC. Its translation: CSAVQGYEQYF. The chain employs TRBV29-1 and TRBJ2-7, with 7 bases matching TRBD1. The ends lost 7 bases at V and 4 bases at J; junction bases unmatched: 4. The CDR3 runs to 11 residues. Germline values: CDR1 SQVTM, CDR2 ANQGSEA.

DNA for the CDR3: TGCGCCAGCAGCCAAGAAGTCTCCGGGAGCAACAATGAGCAGTTCTTC. Protein: CASSQEVSGSNNEQFF. The chain links TRBV4-1 to TRBJ2-1, with a possible D match to TRBD2 (6 bases). Germline CDR1 reads MGHRA; CDR2 reads YSYEKL. The CDR3 runs to 16 residues. Trimming cost V 0 bases and J 5 bases, with 14 bases left between them.

The chain is built from TRBV2 and TRBJ1-1; possibly TRBD1 for D (5 bases). V was trimmed by 6 bases and J by 6 bases, leaving 14 bases between them. Germline CDR1 SNHLY, CDR2 FYNNEI. CDR3 length: 13 amino acids. The chain's CDR3 is CASRRRQIAEAFF. The CDR3 DNA reads as TGTGCCAGCAGACGCCGACAGATTGCTGAAGCTTTCTTT.

The chain couples TRBV5-1 to TRBJ1-1; D is uncertain. Trimming pared 0 bases from V and 8 bases from J, leaving 11 bases between. This CDR3 has 13 amino acids. Germline assignment: CDR1 SGHRS and CDR2 YFSETQ. CDR3 bases: TGCGCCAGCAGCTTGGCGGTCGGGTTCGAAGCTTTCTTT. It yields the protein CASSLAVGFEAFF.

J is TRBJ2-1 and V is TRBV12-3 or TRBV12-4, with TRBD2 as a possible D gene (5 bases). V lost 7 bases, J lost 9 bases, and 16 bases lay in between. This CDR3 has 13 amino acids. The CDR3 sequence is CASKLGSGSEQFF. As DNA, the CDR3 is TGTGCCAGCAAACTGGGGTCGGGGTCTGAGCAGTTCTTC.

This sequence joins TRBV6-2 or TRBV6-3 and TRBJ1-6; TRBD1 is a possible D gene (6 bases). V lost 2 bases to trimming and J lost 9 bases, with 20 bases between them. The CDR3 is 17 residues long. The germline V gene encodes CDR1 MNHEY and CDR2 SVGEGT. The chain's CDR3 is CASSYQTGGFFGSPLHF. CDR3 bases: TGTGCCAGCAGTTACCAGACAGGCGGGTTTTTTGGTTCACCCCTCCACTTT.

This chain joins TRBV23-1 and TRBJ2-7; the match to TRBD1 covers 7 bases. TRBV23-1 is classed as an ORF, of uncertain function. After removal of 6 bases from V and 4 bases from J, the junction contained 3 bases not matched to a gene. The CDR3 runs 12 residues. CDR3 DNA: TGCGCCAGCAGCGGACAGGCTTACGAGCAGTACTTC. Its protein product is CASSGQAYEQYF.